Listed below are T cell receptor beta chains from one sample, sequenced in a study of OX40 agonist ivuxolimab in advanced cancers. Clones were sequenced by immunoSEQ multiplex PCR, and TCRdb holds only the in-frame ones, with some missing. Of some 35,000 clones detected, about 92% appear once; the ten largest clones hold roughly 9.1%. The source material was CD4+ or CD8+ T cells sorted from blood, sampled in a trial of the OX40 agonist ivuxolimab. These receptors came from an adult with an advanced solid tumor such as melanoma, head and neck, liver or kidney cancer. Each CDR3 is given with its conserved first and last residue. A D gene is named only where the DNA matches it firmly. Clone size is not always given. Where it is, it says once, few, many or a class for expanded clones.

>NA|TRBV28|15|TRBJ2-5|NA
TGTGCCAGCAGTTTATTAGGGGACTTGTCAGAGACCCAGTACTTC
CASSLLGDLSETQYF
>NA|TRBV2|14|TRBJ2-5|NA
TGTGCCAGCAGTGAGACGGACCCCCAGGGGACCCAGTACTTC
CASSETDPQGTQYF
>TRBD2|TRBV11-3|19|TRBJ2-1|NA
TGTGCCAGCAGCCGTAAGACAGGGCCAAGACTAGCGGGACACAATGAGCAGTTCTTC
CASSRKTGPRLAGHNEQFF
>TRBD1|TRBV5-1|15|TRBJ1-1|NA
TGCGCCAGCAGCCCCAGGGGGCTGGTGAACACTGAAGCTTTCTTT
CASSPRGLVNTEAFF
>TRBD1|TRBV27|14|TRBJ2-7|few
TGTGCCAGCAGTAGGAACTGGGACAGCTACGAGCAGTACTTC
CASSRNWDSYEQYF
>NA|TRBV9|15|TRBJ2-2|NA
TGTGCCAGCAGCGTGGCAGGGGTGAACACCGGGGAGCTGTTTTTT
CASSVAGVNTGELFF
>NA|TRBV23-1|17|TRBJ1-5|NA
TGCGCCAGCAGTCAATTGGGAGGGCTAGCGTGCAATCAGCCCCAGCATTTT
CASSQLGGLACNQPQHF
>NA|TRBV15|18|TRBJ1-3|NA
TGTGCCACCAGCAGAGATATTGGACAGATGTTCTCTGGAAACACCATATATTTT
CATSRDIGQMFSGNTIYF
>NA|TRBV7-2|14|TRBJ2-2|NA
TGTGCCAGCAGCCCCGGGACTTTCACCGGGGAGCTGTTTTTT
CASSPGTFTGELFF
>NA|TRBV6-1|13|TRBJ1-2|NA
TGTGCCAGCAGTGATTATCAGGGGTACGGCTACACCTTC
CASSDYQGYGYTF
>NA|TRBV28|12|TRBJ1-5|NA
TGTGCCAGCAACATTCCGAATCAGCCCCAGCATTTT
CASNIPNQPQHF
>NA|TRBV4-3|17|TRBJ2-3|NA
TGCGCCAGCAGCCGGGGGCCCGGACGACTACCCGCAGATACGCAGTATTTT
CASSRGPGRLPADTQYF
>TRBD1|TRBV5-6|17|TRBJ2-7|NA
TGTGCCAGCAGGCAAATTACCGGGACAGGGACTCGCTACGAGCAGTACTTC
CASRQITGTGTRYEQYF
>TRBD1|TRBV30|13|TRBJ1-2|NA
TGTGCCTGGAGTATAGACAGGGGTGTCGGCTACACCTTC
CAWSIDRGVGYTF
>TRBD2|TRBV6-6|14|TRBJ2-1|NA
TGTGCCAGCCACGGGAGGGCCACCTACAATGAGCAGTTCTTC
CASHGRATYNEQFF
>NA|TRBV2|13|TRBJ1-6|NA
TGTGCCAGCAACGGAGAGTATAATTCACCCCTCCACTTT
CASNGEYNSPLHF
>TRBD2|TRBV11-3|15|TRBJ2-7|NA
TGTGCCAGCAGCTTAGGGACTAGCGCCACCTACGAGCAGTACTTC
CASSLGTSATYEQYF
>NA|TRBV6-1|15|TRBJ2-2|NA
TGTGCCCTCACCCTGGGGCTACCGGTAGCCGGGGAGCTGTTTTTT
CALTLGLPVAGELFF
>TRBD2|TRBV13|17|TRBJ2-3|NA
TGTGCCAGCAGCTCGTTGAAGCGGGAGGGCCCCACAGATACGCAGTATTTT
CASSSLKREGPTDTQYF
>NA|TRBV4-3|14|TRBJ1-2|NA
TGCGCCAGCAGCCAAGATGGGTTTAACTATGGCTACACCTTC
CASSQDGFNYGYTF
>TRBD1|TRBV4-1|13|TRBJ2-2|once
TGCGCCAGCAGCCGTCAGGGGGCCGGGGAGCTGTTTTTT
CASSRQGAGELFF
>NA|TRBV27|16|TRBJ2-3|NA
TGTGCCAGCAGTTTATTTGTAGCACACACCGCGGATACGCAGTATTTT
CASSLFVAHTADTQYF
>NA|TRBV6-1|11|TRBJ1-2|once
TGTGCCAGCAGCGCGGGAAACGGCTACACCTTC
CASSAGNGYTF
>NA|TRBV7-2|13|TRBJ2-7|NA
TGTGCCAGCAGCTTAGGCGGCACCTACGAGCAGTACTTC
CASSLGGTYEQYF
>TRBD1|TRBV7-2|14|TRBJ1-5|NA
TGTGCCAGCAGCTCTAGGACAGGGAGTCAGCCCCAGCATTTT
CASSSRTGSQPQHF
>NA|TRBV2|16|TRBJ2-1|NA
TGTGCCAGCAGAGGTCGAGGGGATTTCTCTAACAATGAGCAGTTCTTC
CASRGRGDFSNNEQFF
>NA|TRBV7-3|15|TRBJ2-2|NA
TGTGCCAGCAGCTTAACGGACACCGGCACCGGGGAGCTGTTTTTT
CASSLTDTGTGELFF
>NA|TRBV10-3|14|TRBJ2-1|NA
TGTGCCATCAGTGAGCAGGGTGGGTACAATGAGCAGTTCTTC
CAISEQGGYNEQFF
>NA|TRBV4-3|16|TRBJ1-4|NA
TGCGCCAGCAGCCAACATGGCACCGCAACTAATGAAAAACTGTTTTTT
CASSQHGTATNEKLFF
>NA|TRBV9|16|TRBJ2-7|NA
TGTGCCAGCAGCGTAGAGGCTTGGTCTTCTCCCTACGAGCAGTACTTC
CASSVEAWSSPYEQYF
>NA|TRBV9|14|TRBJ2-4|NA
TGTGCCAGCAGCGTAGTAGGGGGGGCAAACATTCAGTACTTC
CASSVVGGANIQYF
>NA|TRBV29-1|13|TRBJ2-4|NA
TGCAGCGTCAGGGGTTCCGTGGGAAACATTCAGTACTTC
CSVRGSVGNIQYF
>NA|TRBV30|12|TRBJ2-3|few
TGTGCCTGGAGTGTAGGCCCAGATACGCAGTATTTT
CAWSVGPDTQYF
>NA|TRBV4-2|16|TRBJ1-6|NA
TGTGCCAGCAGCCCTCGGGGCAGGGTTGTTGGTTCACCCCTCCACTTT
CASSPRGRVVGSPLHF
>TRBD1|TRBV7-2|15|TRBJ1-1|NA
TGTGCCAGCAGCTTACAAGGGACAGTGAACACTGAAGCTTTCTTT
CASSLQGTVNTEAFF
>TRBD2|TRBV29-1|16|TRBJ2-7|NA
TGCAGCGTTTCGACTAGCGGGAGATTCTCCCTCTACGAGCAGTACTTC
CSVSTSGRFSLYEQYF
>TRBD1|TRBV9|17|TRBJ2-5|once
TGTGCCAGCAGCCCCGGGACAGGGGGCCGTAACCAAGAGACCCAGTACTTC
CASSPGTGGRNQETQYF
>NA|TRBV7-2|14|TRBJ2-3|once
TGTGCCAGCAGCATCGGACTAATCACAGATACGCAGTATTTT
CASSIGLITDTQYF
>NA|TRBV6-4|13|TRBJ1-1|NA
TGTGCCAGCAGTTTCTCGGACGGATTTGAAGCTTTCTTT
CASSFSDGFEAFF
>NA|TRBV29-1|13|TRBJ1-4|NA
TGCAGCGTTGCAAAGGGAGTTGGGGCGGCCCGGCTTTTT
CSVAKGVGAARLF
>TRBD2|TRBV6-1|14|TRBJ2-5|NA
TGTGCCAGCAGACTAGCGGTGTACCAAGAGACCCAGTACTTC
CASRLAVYQETQYF
>NA|TRBV12-5|14|TRBJ2-5|once
TGTGCTAGTGGTTATGACATTGGGGAAGAGACCCAGTACTTC
CASGYDIGEETQYF
>NA|TRBV6-1|12|TRBJ2-7|few
TGTGCCAGCAGCCACAGGGTAAACGAGCAGTACTTC
CASSHRVNEQYF
>NA|TRBV10-3|11|TRBJ1-2|NA
TGTGCCATCTCGGGGAGCTATGGCTACACCTTC
CAISGSYGYTF
>TRBD1|TRBV6-4|12|TRBJ1-5|few
TGTGCCGGCCCAGGGGGTCATCAGCCCCAGCATTTT
CAGPGGHQPQHF